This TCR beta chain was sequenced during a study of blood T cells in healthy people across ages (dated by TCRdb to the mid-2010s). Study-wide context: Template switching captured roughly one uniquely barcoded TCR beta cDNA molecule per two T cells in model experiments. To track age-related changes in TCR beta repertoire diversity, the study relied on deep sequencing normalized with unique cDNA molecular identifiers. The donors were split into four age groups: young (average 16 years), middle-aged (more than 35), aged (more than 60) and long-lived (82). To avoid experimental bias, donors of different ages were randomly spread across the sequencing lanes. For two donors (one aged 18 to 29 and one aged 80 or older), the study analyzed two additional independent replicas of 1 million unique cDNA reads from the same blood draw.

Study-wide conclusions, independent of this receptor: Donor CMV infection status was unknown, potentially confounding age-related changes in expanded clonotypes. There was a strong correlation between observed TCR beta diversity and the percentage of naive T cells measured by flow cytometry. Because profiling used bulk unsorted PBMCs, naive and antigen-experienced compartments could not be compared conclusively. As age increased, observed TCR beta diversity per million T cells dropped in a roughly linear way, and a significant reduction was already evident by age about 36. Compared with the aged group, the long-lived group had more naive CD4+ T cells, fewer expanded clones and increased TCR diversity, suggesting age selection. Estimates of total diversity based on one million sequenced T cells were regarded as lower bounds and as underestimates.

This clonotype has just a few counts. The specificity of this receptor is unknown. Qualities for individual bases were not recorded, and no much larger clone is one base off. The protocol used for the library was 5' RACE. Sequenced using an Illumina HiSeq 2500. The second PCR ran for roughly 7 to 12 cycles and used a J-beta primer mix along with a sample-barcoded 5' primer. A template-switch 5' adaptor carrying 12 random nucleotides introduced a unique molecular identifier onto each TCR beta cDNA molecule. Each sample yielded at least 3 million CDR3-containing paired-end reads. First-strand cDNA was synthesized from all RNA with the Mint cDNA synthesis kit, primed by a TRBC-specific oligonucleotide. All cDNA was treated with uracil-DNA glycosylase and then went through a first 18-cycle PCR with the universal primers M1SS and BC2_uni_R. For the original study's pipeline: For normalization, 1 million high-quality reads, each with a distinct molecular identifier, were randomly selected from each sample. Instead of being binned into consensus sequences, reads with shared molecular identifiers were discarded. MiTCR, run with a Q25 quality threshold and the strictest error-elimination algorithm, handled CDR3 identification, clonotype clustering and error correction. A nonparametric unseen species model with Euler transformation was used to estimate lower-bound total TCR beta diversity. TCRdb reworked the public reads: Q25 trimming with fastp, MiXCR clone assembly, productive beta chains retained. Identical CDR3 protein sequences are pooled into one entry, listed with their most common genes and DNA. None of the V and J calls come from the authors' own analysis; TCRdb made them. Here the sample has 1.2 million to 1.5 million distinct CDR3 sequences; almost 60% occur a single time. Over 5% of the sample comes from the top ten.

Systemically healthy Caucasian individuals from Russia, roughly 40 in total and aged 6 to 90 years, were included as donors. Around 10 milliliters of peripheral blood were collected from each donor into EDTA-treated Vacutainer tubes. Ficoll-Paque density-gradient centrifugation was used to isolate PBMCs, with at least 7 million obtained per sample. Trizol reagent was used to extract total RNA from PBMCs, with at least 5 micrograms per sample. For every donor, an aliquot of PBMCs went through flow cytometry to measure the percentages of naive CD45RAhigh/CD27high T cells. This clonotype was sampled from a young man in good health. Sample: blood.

The sequenced DNA: TGTGCCAGCAGCTCGACCGGGATTTCGCCCTCTGGGGCCAACGTCCTGACTTTC. It encodes CASSSTGISPSGANVLTF. The V and J genes are TRBV7-6 and TRBJ2-6; TRBD2 might be the D gene, on 5 matching bases. The CDR3 sequence holds 18 residues, the cysteine and phenylalanine included. Solely the CDR3 DNA is kept, with 54 bases framed from the first base. CDR1 and CDR2 (SGHVS, FNYEAQ) derive from the germline V gene. The junction carries 16 bases between V and J, which are trimmed by 4 bases and 0 bases respectively.